This T cell receptor beta chain was identified during a study of human CD4 T cells and Enterobacteriaceae (dated by TCRdb to 2018 to 2021). For the study in its entirety: E. coli, K. pneumoniae, E. aerogenes, S. flexneri, S. sonnei, S. typhimurium and S. aureus were used as stimulating bacteria and were heat-inactivated after culture.

A few counts support this clone. It has no much larger one-base neighbor in the sample; base qualities were not kept. Broader findings and caveats from the paper: Enterobacteriaceae-reactive repertoires co-clustered together and were polyclonal, yet held fewer clonotypes than S. aureus- or M. tuberculosis-reactive repertoires. Clonotypes shared across Enterobacteriaceae cultures made up 26-49% of unique rearrangements but 66-93% of templates; sharing with control bacteria was rare.

Survey-level sequencing, with a detection sensitivity of one cell in 40,000, was applied to the CFSE-low antigen-reactive cultures. The QIAamp DNA Micro Kit was used to extract genomic DNA from cell pellets, and spectrophotometry was used to check the quantity and purity of the genomic DNA. The immunoSEQ multiplex PCR assay was used to amplify TCR Vbeta CDR3 regions. Sequencing of amplicons was performed on the Illumina HiSeq platform. Retrieved sequences were 87 nucleotides long and contained the CDR3 region. Regarding the original processing steps: A unique productive TCR Vbeta nucleotide sequence was defined as a clonotype and was quantified by productive template frequency from ImmunoSEQ Analyzer V3.0. Expanded clonotypes were defined using a threshold set at the top 5th percentile of each repertoire ranked by frequency. Repertoire overlap was computed as Chao-Jaccard with the R package fossil and visualized by nonmetric multidimensional scaling with the R package MASS. TCRdb's version of the immuneACCESS table is confined to in-frame rearrangements and falls short of the full clone set. An unresolved V gene accounts for under half of the shortfall where checked; the remainder is of unknown origin. The V and J calls and clone size were taken over from that table, and D and trimming were inferred from the DNA. The sample data list approximately 560 clones, and roughly 38% of these were observed just once. Clones ranked in the top ten supply over 25% of the sample.

Proliferating activated T cells were FACS-sorted as CFSE-low CD25+ ICOS+ cells after roughly 6-7 days. Sorted memory CD4+ T cells were CFSE-labeled and cultured at a 2:1 ratio with irradiated autologous monocytes pulsed with antigen. Memory CD4+ T cells, defined as all CD4+ cells other than CD45RA+CCR7+CD95- naive cells, were FACS-sorted on a FACSAria III to a purity of over 95%. Healthy donor blood was obtained from blood donation centers in Switzerland. Total CD4+ T cells and monocytes were enriched by positive selection with CD4 and CD14 magnetic microbeads. CD8+, CD14+, CD16+, CD56+, CD19+ and CD25-bright cells were excluded prior to sorting. Heat inactivation of the bacteria was done at 60 degrees C for approximately 2 hours, with the bacteria added at 1.5 to 2 particles per monocyte, while M. tuberculosis lysate was used at 3 ug/ml. Sequencing of TCR Vbeta genes was performed on CFSE-low memory CD4+ T cells that proliferated following primary stimulation with Enterobacteriaceae or control bacteria. Every bacteria-reactive repertoire was analyzed in two to four different donors over two independent experiments. Ficoll-Paque Plus was used to isolate peripheral blood mononuclear cells from donor blood.

Per the germline V gene, MNHEY is the CDR1 and SVGAGI is the CDR2. V is pared back by 1 base and J by 2 bases, with 10 bases lying between the germline termini. From the cysteine up to the phenylalanine, the CDR3 has a length of 15 residues. The CDR3 DNA has 45 bases and is translated from base 1. Recombination connected TRBV6-5 to TRBJ2-3, with the D call perhaps TRBD1 or TRBD2, as 6 bases match in each case. What was sequenced was bacteria-reactive CD4+ T cells grown in culture. This sample's cell subset or site label indicates: CFSE-low proliferating memory CD4 T cells sorted after in vitro stimulation with a heat-inactivated bacterium or M. tuberculosis lysate. This clonotype was sampled from a human donor in good health. The CDR3 is CASSYYGGPTDTQYF. In nucleotides, the sequence is TGTGCCAGCAGTTACTACGGGGGCCCCACAGATACGCAGTATTTT.